A selection of T cell receptor beta chains follows, all from one sample in a study of cytomegalovirus exposure and HLA in healthy donors. TCRdb's table, derived via immunoSEQ multiplex PCR, lists solely in-frame clones and lacks some. The sample consists of about 190,000 clones, around 75% of them appearing once. Sample: PBMCs. These receptor sequences come from a woman aged 25 to 45 in good health and CMV-seropositive. The CDR3 runs from the conserved cysteine through the conserved F or W. D genes are given only for firm matches. Clone size appears in some rows only: once, few, many, or a class for an expanded clone.

>TRBJ2-7|NA|TRBV25-1|TRBD2
CASSDPLAGGPYEQYF
TGTGCCAGCAGTGATCCACTAGCGGGAGGGCCCTACGAGCAGTACTTC
>TRBJ1-5|few|TRBV10-3|NA
CAISEGAYGSNQPQHF
TGTGCCATCAGTGAGGGGGCCTATGGGAGCAATCAGCCCCAGCATTTT
>TRBJ2-1|NA|TRBV5-6|TRBD1
CASSAGQGRRGNEQFF
TGTGCCAGCAGCGCTGGACAGGGCAGGAGAGGCAATGAGCAGTTCTTC
>TRBJ2-7|NA|TRBV12-5|TRBD2
CASGLASTGGYEQYF
TGTGCTAGTGGTTTGGCCTCGACCGGGGGGTACGAGCAGTACTTC
>TRBJ2-1|NA|TRBV18|TRBD2
CASSPPNGLAGSNEQFF
TGTGCCAGCTCACCACCAAATGGGCTAGCGGGTTCCAATGAGCAGTTCTTC
>TRBJ1-4|NA|TRBV15|NA
CATSRVPSGKLFF
TGTGCCACCAGCAGAGTCCCCTCGGGGAAACTGTTTTTT
>TRBJ1-2|NA|TRBV27|NA
CASSLSGNDGYTF
TGTGCCAGCAGTTTATCCGGTAACGATGGCTACACCTTC
>TRBJ2-7|few|TRBV11-2|TRBD1
CASSSRTGGAYEQYF
TGTGCCAGCAGTTCCCGGACAGGGGGCGCTTACGAGCAGTACTTC
>TRBJ1-1|once|TRBV27|NA
CASSLTQGDTEAFF
TGTGCCAGCAGTTTGACACAGGGTGACACTGAAGCTTTCTTT
>TRBJ1-1|NA|TRBV28|NA
CAIEQPPNTEAFF
TGTGCCATTGAACAGCCACCGAACACTGAAGCTTTCTTT
>TRBJ1-3|few|TRBV29-1|NA
CSVEGRRRGGPDSGNTIYF
TGCAGCGTTGAAGGAAGGAGGCGGGGGGGCCCTGACTCTGGAAACACCATATATTTT
>TRBJ2-7|NA|TRBV5-1|NA
CASSLATDYEQYF
TGCGCCAGCAGCTTGGCGACAGACTACGAGCAGTACTTC
>TRBJ1-2|NA|TRBV29-1|NA
CSDRHAWTF
TGCAGCGACCGACACGCGTGGACCTTC
>TRBJ2-3|NA|TRBV7-2|NA
CASSLAPDRGRIF
TGTGCCAGCAGCTTAGCGCCGGACAGAGGGCGGATTTTT
>TRBJ2-5|NA|TRBV5-1|NA
CASSLYRDQETQYF
TGCGCCAGCAGCTTGTACAGGGACCAAGAGACCCAGTACTTC
>TRBJ1-5|NA|TRBV2|TRBD1
CASRGDRLNQPQHF
TGTGCCAGCAGGGGGGACAGACTGAATCAGCCCCAGCATTTT
>TRBJ1-2|NA|TRBV27|TRBD1
CASSFFGTGGYGYTF
TGTGCCAGCAGTTTTTTCGGGACAGGGGGTTATGGCTACACCTTC
>TRBJ1-2|NA|TRBV6-1|TRBD1
CASSEGDRGLYGYTF
TGTGCCAGCAGTGAAGGGGACAGAGGACTCTATGGCTACACCTTC
>TRBJ1-2|NA|TRBV6-1|NA
CASSEKQAYGYTF
TGTGCCAGCAGTGAAAAACAGGCCTATGGCTACACCTTC
>TRBJ2-7|NA|TRBV6-1|TRBD2
CASSEWEGSYEQYF
TGTGCCAGCAGTGAATGGGAGGGCTCCTACGAGCAGTACTTC
>TRBJ2-5|NA|TRBV6-6|NA
CASSYSNSRGETQYF
TGTGCCAGCAGTTACTCGAATAGCAGAGGAGAGACCCAGTACTTC
>TRBJ2-5|NA|TRBV28|NA
CASMEDGIYQETQYF
TGTGCCAGCATGGAGGACGGTATCTATCAAGAGACCCAGTACTTC
>TRBJ2-7|few|TRBV5-4|NA
CASSLPFREQYF
TGTGCCAGCAGCTTGCCCTTTCGGGAGCAGTACTTC
>TRBJ2-5|NA|TRBV15|TRBD1
CATGTGLEETQYF
TGTGCCACCGGGACAGGCCTGGAGGAGACCCAGTACTTC
>TRBJ2-1|NA|TRBV5-4|TRBD2
CASRPREDFNNEQFF
TGTGCCAGCAGACCTCGGGAGGACTTTAACAATGAGCAGTTCTTC
>TRBJ1-4|NA|TRBV20-1|NA
CSVPKGGKLFF
TGCAGTGTTCCTAAAGGCGGAAAACTGTTTTTT
>TRBJ2-1|NA|TRBV6-4|TRBD2
CASSDLSSGSYNEQFF
TGTGCCAGCAGTGACTTGAGTAGCGGGTCCTACAATGAGCAGTTCTTC